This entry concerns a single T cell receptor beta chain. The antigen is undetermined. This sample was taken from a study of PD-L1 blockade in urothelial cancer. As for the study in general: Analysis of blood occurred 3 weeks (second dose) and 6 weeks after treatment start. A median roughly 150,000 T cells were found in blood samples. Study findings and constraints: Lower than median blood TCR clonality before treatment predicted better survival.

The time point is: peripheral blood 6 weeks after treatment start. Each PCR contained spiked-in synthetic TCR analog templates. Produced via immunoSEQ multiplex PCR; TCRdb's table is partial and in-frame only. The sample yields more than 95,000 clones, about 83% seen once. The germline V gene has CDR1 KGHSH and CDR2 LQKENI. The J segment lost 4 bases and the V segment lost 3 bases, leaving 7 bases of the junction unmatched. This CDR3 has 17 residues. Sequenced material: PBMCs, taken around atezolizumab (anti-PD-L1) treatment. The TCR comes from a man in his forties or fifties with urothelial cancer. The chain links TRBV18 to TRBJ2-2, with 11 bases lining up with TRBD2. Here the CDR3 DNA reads TGTGCCAGCTCACCTACTAGCGGGAGAAGAGGCACCGGGGAGCTGTTTTTT. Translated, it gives CASSPTSGRRGTGELFF.